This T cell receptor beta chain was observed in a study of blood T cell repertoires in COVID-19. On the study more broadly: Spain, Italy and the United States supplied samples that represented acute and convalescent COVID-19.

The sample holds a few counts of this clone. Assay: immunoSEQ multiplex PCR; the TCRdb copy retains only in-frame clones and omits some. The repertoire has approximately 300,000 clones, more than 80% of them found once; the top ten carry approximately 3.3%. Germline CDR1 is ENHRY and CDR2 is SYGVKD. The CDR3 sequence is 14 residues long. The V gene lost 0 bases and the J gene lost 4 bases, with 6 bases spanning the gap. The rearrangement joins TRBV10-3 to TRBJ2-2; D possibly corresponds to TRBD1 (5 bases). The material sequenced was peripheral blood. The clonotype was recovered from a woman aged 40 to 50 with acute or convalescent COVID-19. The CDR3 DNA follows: TGTGCCATCAGTGAGTCAGGGGTCACCGGGGAGCTGTTTTTT. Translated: CAISESGVTGELFF.